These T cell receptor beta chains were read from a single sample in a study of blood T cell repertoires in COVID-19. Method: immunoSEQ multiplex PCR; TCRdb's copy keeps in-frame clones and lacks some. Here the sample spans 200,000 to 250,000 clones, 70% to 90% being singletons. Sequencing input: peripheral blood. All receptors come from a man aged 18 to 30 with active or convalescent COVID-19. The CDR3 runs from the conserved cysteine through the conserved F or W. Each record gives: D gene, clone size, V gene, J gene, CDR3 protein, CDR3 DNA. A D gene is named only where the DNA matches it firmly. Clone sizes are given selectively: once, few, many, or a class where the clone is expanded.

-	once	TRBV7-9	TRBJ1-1	CASSLEQGRGTEAFF	TGTGCCAGCAGCTTAGAGCAGGGGCGCGGCACTGAAGCTTTCTTT
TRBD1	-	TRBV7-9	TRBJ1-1	CASRSGTGIFRDTEAFF	TGTGCCAGCAGATCCGGGACAGGGATTTTTAGGGACACTGAAGCTTTCTTT
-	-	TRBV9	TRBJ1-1	CASSTSGGLEAFF	TGTGCCAGCAGCACCTCGGGGGGCCTTGAAGCTTTCTTT
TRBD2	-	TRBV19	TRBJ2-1	CASSIGSGRAGFYNEQFF	TGTGCCAGTAGTATAGGTAGCGGGAGGGCCGGTTTTTACAATGAGCAGTTCTTC
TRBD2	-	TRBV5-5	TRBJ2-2	CASSPLRTSGDTGELFF	TGTGCCAGCAGCCCGCTCCGGACTAGCGGGGATACCGGGGAGCTGTTTTTT
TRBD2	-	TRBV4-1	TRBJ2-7	CASSQDAGGAYEQYF	TGCGCCAGCAGCCAAGATGCCGGGGGGGCCTACGAGCAGTACTTC
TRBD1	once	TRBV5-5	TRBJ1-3	CASSSGQGNTIYF	TGTGCCAGCAGCTCGGGACAGGGAAACACCATATATTTT
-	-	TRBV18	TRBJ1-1	CASSPGGSKNTEAFF	TGTGCCAGCTCACCCGGGGGGTCAAAGAACACTGAAGCTTTCTTT
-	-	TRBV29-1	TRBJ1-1	CSLVGDMNTEAFF	TGCAGCCTAGTTGGGGACATGAACACTGAAGCTTTCTTT
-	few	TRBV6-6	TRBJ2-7	CASSRTPPLGGGPYEQYF	TGTGCCAGCAGCCGAACCCCTCCTCTAGGAGGGGGCCCCTACGAGCAGTACTTC
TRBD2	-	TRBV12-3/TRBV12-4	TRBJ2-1	CASTRTSGNEQFF	TGTGCCAGCACCAGGACTAGCGGAAATGAGCAGTTCTTC
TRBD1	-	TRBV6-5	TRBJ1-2	CASSYSGQGARGYTF	TGTGCCAGCAGTTACTCGGGCCAGGGGGCGCGTGGCTACACCTTC
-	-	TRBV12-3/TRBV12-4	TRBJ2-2	CASSFTNTGELFF	TGTGCCAGCAGTTTCACGAACACCGGGGAGCTGTTTTTT
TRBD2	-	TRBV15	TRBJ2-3	CATSRSGSTDTQYF	TGTGCCACCAGCCGTAGCGGGAGCACAGATACGCAGTATTTT
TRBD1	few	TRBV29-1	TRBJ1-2	CSGGQGPPNYGYTF	TGCAGCGGGGGACAGGGCCCCCCTAACTATGGCTACACCTTC
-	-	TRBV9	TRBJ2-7	CASSVGGRSSYEQYF	TGTGCCAGCAGCGTAGGAGGCCGTAGCTCCTACGAGCAGTACTTC
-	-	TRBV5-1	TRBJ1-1	CASSFGRGNTEAFF	TGCGCCAGCAGCTTCGGCCGGGGGAACACTGAAGCTTTCTTT
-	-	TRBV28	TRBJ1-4	CASSPRGTRLFF	TGTGCCAGCAGTCCCAGAGGGACAAGACTGTTTTTT
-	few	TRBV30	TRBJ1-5	CAWSIGQQNQPQHF	TGTGCCTGGAGTATCGGACAGCAAAATCAGCCCCAGCATTTT
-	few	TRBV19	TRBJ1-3	CASGVEGSSGNTIYF	TGTGCCAGTGGAGTCGAGGGATCCTCTGGAAACACCATATATTTT
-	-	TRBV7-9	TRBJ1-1	CASSPTGNTEAFF	TGTGCCAGCAGCCCGACAGGTAACACTGAAGCTTTCTTT
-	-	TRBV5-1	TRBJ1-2	CASSQGRTPYGYTF	TGCGCCAGCAGCCAAGGCCGGACACCCTATGGCTACACCTTC
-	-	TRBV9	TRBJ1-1	CASSETGPTEAFF	TGTGCCAGCAGCGAAACAGGGCCCACTGAAGCTTTCTTT
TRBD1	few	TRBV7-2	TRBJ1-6	CASSPGTGGSPLHF	TGTGCCAGCAGCCCCGGGACAGGGGGATCACCCCTCCACTTT
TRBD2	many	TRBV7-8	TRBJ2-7	CASSPRTSGRLEQYF	TGTGCCAGCAGCCCTCGGACTAGCGGGAGGCTCGAGCAGTACTTC
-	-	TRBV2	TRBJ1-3	CASSEWTVLQSGNTIYF	TGTGCCAGCAGTGAGTGGACTGTACTTCAATCTGGAAACACCATATATTTT
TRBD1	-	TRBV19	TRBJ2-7	CSSSDRGFDEQYF	TGTTCTTCCTCGGACAGGGGCTTCGACGAGCAGTACTTC
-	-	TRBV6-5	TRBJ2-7	CASSYSPGSYEQYF	TGTGCCAGCAGTTACTCACCAGGCTCCTACGAGCAGTACTTC
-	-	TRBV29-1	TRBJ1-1	CSVARVTEAFF	TGCAGCGTTGCCAGGGTCACTGAAGCTTTCTTT
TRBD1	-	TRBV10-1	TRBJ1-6	CASSPGQGKSPLHF	TGCGCCAGCAGCCCGGGACAGGGGAAATCACCCCTCCACTTT
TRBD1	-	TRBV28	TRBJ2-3	CASSLVGQGLDTQYF	TGTGCCAGCAGTTTGGTGGGACAGGGATTAGATACGCAGTATTTT
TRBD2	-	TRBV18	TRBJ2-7	CASSGLGISEQYF	TGTGCCAGCTCGGGACTAGGTATTAGCGAGCAGTACTTC
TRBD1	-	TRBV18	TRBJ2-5	CASSSGQGLGETQYF	TGTGCCAGCTCATCGGGACAGGGATTAGGAGAGACCCAGTACTTC
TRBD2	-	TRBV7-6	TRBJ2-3	CASSLGSSGDTQYF	TGTGCCAGCAGCTTAGGCTCTAGCGGGGATACGCAGTATTTT
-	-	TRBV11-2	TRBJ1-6	CASSLGPKSSYNSPLHF	TGTGCCAGCAGCTTAGGTCCCAAGAGCTCCTATAATTCACCCCTCCACTTT
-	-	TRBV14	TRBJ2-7	CASSQDIGAYEQYF	TGTGCCAGCAGCCAAGATATCGGAGCCTACGAGCAGTACTTC
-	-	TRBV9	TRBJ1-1	CASSAGQNTEAFF	TGTGCCAGCAGCGCTGGACAGAACACTGAAGCTTTCTTT
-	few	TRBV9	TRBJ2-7	CASSVGGTSSYEQYF	TGTGCCAGCAGCGTCGGGGGAACCTCCTCCTACGAGCAGTACTTC
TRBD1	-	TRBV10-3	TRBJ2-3	CAINPTGQGLADTQYF	TGTGCCATCAATCCAACCGGACAGGGTTTGGCAGATACGCAGTATTTT
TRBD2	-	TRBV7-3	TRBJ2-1	CASSPVPGGLSYNEQFF	TGTGCCAGCAGCCCCGTACCGGGAGGGCTCTCCTACAATGAGCAGTTCTTC
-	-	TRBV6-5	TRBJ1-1	CASGDAGWYAEAFF	TGTGCCAGTGGGGACGCGGGGTGGTACGCTGAAGCTTTCTTT
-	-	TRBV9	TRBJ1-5	CASSPGQYSNQPQHF	TGTGCCAGCAGCCCCGGACAGTATAGCAATCAGCCCCAGCATTTT
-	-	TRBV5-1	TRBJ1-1	CASSLASNTEAFF	TGCGCCAGCAGCTTGGCCTCGAACACTGAAGCTTTCTTT
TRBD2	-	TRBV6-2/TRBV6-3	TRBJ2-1	CASSYGTSVPLYNEQFF	TGTGCCAGCAGTTACGGGACTAGCGTACCTCTCTACAATGAGCAGTTCTTC
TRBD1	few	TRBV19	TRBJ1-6	CASSTKGQGRRSSPLHF	TGTGCCAGTAGTACGAAAGGACAGGGTAGGAGGAGTTCACCCCTCCACTTT
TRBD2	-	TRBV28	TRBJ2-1	CASSLLGTSEVQEQFF	TGTGCCAGCAGTTTATTGGGGACTAGCGAAGTTCAGGAGCAGTTCTTC
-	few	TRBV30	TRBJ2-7	CAWRRGQFYEQYF	TGTGCCTGGAGGCGGGGACAGTTCTACGAGCAGTACTTC
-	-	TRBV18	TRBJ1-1	CASSPREYTEAFF	TGTGCCAGCTCACCAAGGGAGTACACTGAAGCTTTCTTT
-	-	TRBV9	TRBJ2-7	CASSVGGRSPYEQYF	TGTGCCAGCAGCGTAGGGGGGAGGAGCCCCTACGAGCAGTACTTC
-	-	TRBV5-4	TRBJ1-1	CASSKVDSEAFF	TGTGCCAGCAGCAAAGTGGACAGTGAAGCTTTCTTT
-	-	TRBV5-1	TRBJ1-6	CASSLGSQGYSSYNSPLHF	TGCGCCAGCAGCTTGGGGTCACAGGGATACAGCTCCTATAATTCACCCCTCCACTTT
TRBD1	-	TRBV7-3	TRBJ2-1	CASSPRQGTYNEQFF	TGTGCCAGCAGCCCTCGACAGGGCACCTACAATGAGCAGTTCTTC